The 2 T cell receptor beta chains listed next were all sequenced from one sample in a study of technical replicates of blood from a few donors. Here immunoSEQ multiplex PCR was the method, and the copy in TCRdb shows in-frame clones only, minus some. The data hold about 48,000 clones, with roughly 90% observed a single time. The sequencing input was PBMCs. The receptors originated from a human donor in good health. Some clones in this sample may be carry-over from other donors' samples.

V usage is TRBV5-8 and J usage is TRBJ2-5; 14 nucleotides agree with TRBD2. The CDR3 length is 15 residues. V lost 5 bases to trimming and J lost 7 bases; unmatched junction nucleotides: 7. The germline V gene encodes CDR1 SGHTS and CDR2 YDEGEE. In nucleotides, the CDR3 is TGTGCCAGCAGACCGGGACTAGCGGGAGTCGGGACCCAGTACTTC. Protein product: CASRPGLAGVGTQYF.

This chain joins TRBV4-2 and TRBJ1-6, with a weak D call TRBD1 (5 bases). The germline V gene has CDR1 LGHNA and CDR2 YNFKEQ. The CDR3 is 15 residues long. V was pared by 1 base and J by 14 bases, with 18 bases between. The CDR3 protein is CASSQVDSGRSALHF. In DNA form, the CDR3 reads TGTGCCAGCAGCCAAGTAGACAGTGGGCGCTCGGCCCTCCACTTT.